This TCR beta chain was sequenced for a study of T cell repertoires in aging, cancer and after chemotherapy. Turning to the study itself: Six age groups, ranging from 30 or younger to 70 or older, included the donors. Over several months to years, re-sampled healthy donor repertoires clearly shared clones.

This clonotype was counted once. A mixed TRB-A/B primer pool amplified rearranged TRB by multiplex touch-down PCR. TCRdb itself ran the multiplex PCR reads through MiXCR, one entry per CDR3 protein. The table has over 8,000 distinct CDR3 sequences, roughly 40% seen once; the top ten hold around 1.5%. Amplification of TCR beta used genomic DNA extracted from peripheral blood. This CDR3 is 15 amino acids long. V dropped 6 bases and J dropped 4 bases, with 15 bases sitting between them. The germline V gene encodes CDR1 MNHEY and CDR2 SVGAGI. This chain joins TRBV6-5 and TRBJ1-4; the D gene is possibly TRBD1 (5 bases). Material for sequencing was blood. This receptor was obtained from a human donor in good health. CDR3 DNA sequence: TGTGCCAGCAGAAGCCAGACAGTCCTTAATGAAAAACTGTTTTTT. As protein: CASRSQTVLNEKLFF.